This T cell receptor beta chain originates from a study of blood T cell repertoires in COVID-19. This CDR3 spans 13 amino acids. V was cut by 5 bases and J by 6 bases, with 14 bases left in between. The germline V gene encodes CDR1 SGHNT and CDR2 YENEEA. Generated by immunoSEQ multiplex PCR, the TCRdb table keeps only in-frame clones and is missing some. The sample consists of roughly 180,000 clones, about 80% of them appearing once. Sequencing used peripheral blood. The TCR sequence derives from a woman between 50 and 59 years old with active or convalescent COVID-19. The chain is built from TRBV11-3 and TRBJ2-7; D perhaps matches TRBD1 (5 bases). CDR3 sequence: CASSNRPLGEQYF. As DNA, the CDR3 is TGTGCCAGCAGCAACAGGCCTTTGGGCGAGCAGTACTTC. Variable domain in full (rest from reference TRBV11-3 and TRBJ2-7): EAGVVQSPRYKIIEKKQPVAFWCNPISGHNTLYWYLQNLGQGPELLIRYENEEAVDDSQLPKDRFSAERLKGVDSTLKIQPAELGDSAVYLCASSNRPLGEQYFGPGTRLTVT.